This is a list of T cell receptor beta chains from one sample in a study of OX40 agonist ivuxolimab in advanced cancers. TCRdb keeps only in-frame clones here, not all; method: immunoSEQ multiplex PCR. The sample records 50,000 to 70,000 clones, about 80% being singletons. Material: CD4+ or CD8+ T cells sorted from blood, obtained in a trial of the OX40 agonist ivuxolimab. These receptors all come from an adult with an advanced solid tumor such as melanoma, head and neck, liver or kidney cancer. The CDR3 runs from the conserved cysteine through the conserved F or W. The D gene is left open where the match is weak. Clone size is not always given. Where it is, it says once, few, many or a class for expanded clones.

j_call v_call d_call clone_size cdr3_nt cdr3_aa
TRBJ2-1 TRBV9 - - TGTGCCAGCAGCGTAGCTATAGAGGGGTCCTACAATGAGCAGTTCTTC CASSVAIEGSYNEQFF
TRBJ1-6 TRBV5-1 TRBD1 - TGCGCCAGCAGCCGGGACAGAGAGTATTCACCCCTCCACTTT CASSRDREYSPLHF
TRBJ1-2 TRBV5-4 TRBD1 once TGTGCCAGCAGCCCCCCCGACAGGGTCGATGGCTACACCTTC CASSPPDRVDGYTF
TRBJ2-4 TRBV11-2 - - TGTGCCAGCAGCTTAAGGGGGGACATTCAGTACTTC CASSLRGDIQYF
TRBJ2-2 TRBV29-1 TRBD2 - TGCAGCGTTTCAGCGGGAGGTAGTCCCGGGGAGCTGTTTTTT CSVSAGGSPGELFF
TRBJ2-7 TRBV6-5 TRBD1 - TGTGCCAGCAGTTCCCGGGACAGGGGTACCTACGAGCAGTACTTC CASSSRDRGTYEQYF
TRBJ1-1 TRBV10-3 - - TGTGCCATCAGTCCAGTCGGCAGGGAGGCTTTCTTT CAISPVGREAFF
TRBJ2-1 TRBV19 - - TGTGCCAGTAGTGGGATGGGGCTTCGGGACAATGAGCAGTTCTTC CASSGMGLRDNEQFF
TRBJ2-7 TRBV6-5 - - TGTGCCAGCAGTTACTCGGGGCAGGGACGGGAGCAGTACTTC CASSYSGQGREQYF
TRBJ2-4 TRBV6-9 TRBD1 - TGTGCCAGCAAAACACAGGGGTTAGGACTAGCCAAAAACATTCAGTACTTC CASKTQGLGLAKNIQYF
TRBJ1-6 TRBV7-8 TRBD1 - TGTGCCAGCAGCCTCTTCGCCGGGCAGGGGGCCGGCGGAAGAGATTCACCCCTCCACTTT CASSLFAGQGAGGRDSPLHF
TRBJ2-1 TRBV7-8 TRBD2 - TGTGCCAGCAGCCCCGGGACTAGTTTCTACAATGAGCAGTTCTTC CASSPGTSFYNEQFF
TRBJ1-1 TRBV6-5 TRBD1 - TGTGCCAACCTGGACAGGGTAAACACTGAAGCTTTCTTT CANLDRVNTEAFF
TRBJ2-7 TRBV18 TRBD2 - TGTGCCAGCTCTCTAGCGGGGGGCCCCTACGAGCAGTACTTC CASSLAGGPYEQYF
TRBJ2-1 TRBV11-2 - - TGTGCCAGCAGCTCGACCTCGGTTTCTTATGAGCAGTTCTTC CASSSTSVSYEQFF
TRBJ1-1 TRBV25-1 - - TGTGCCAGCACTTCAATCACGGGAGTCGAAGCTTTCTTT CASTSITGVEAFF
TRBJ2-7 TRBV7-2 TRBD2 - TGTGCCAGCAGCCTCTCCGGACTAGCTCTTTACGAGCAGTACTTC CASSLSGLALYEQYF
TRBJ2-7 TRBV10-1 - few TGCGCCAGCAGTGTGGACGCCACCTACGAGCAGTACTTC CASSVDATYEQYF
TRBJ2-3 TRBV5-6 - - TGTGCCAGCAGCCCGAGGGGTTTCACAGATACGCAGTATTTT CASSPRGFTDTQYF
TRBJ2-3 TRBV30 - - TGTGCCTGGAGTGTACTCCGGGACAAGAGCACAGATACGCAGTATTTT CAWSVLRDKSTDTQYF
TRBJ2-7 TRBV9 TRBD1 - TGTGCCAGCAGCGCCGGGACAGTTAGCTCCTACGAGCAGTACTTC CASSAGTVSSYEQYF
TRBJ2-3 TRBV5-1 - once TGCGCCAGCAGCTTGGGCTTGAGACAGGGCACAGATACGCAGTATTTT CASSLGLRQGTDTQYF
TRBJ2-7 TRBV19 - - TGTGCCAGTGCGGAGACGGGATCGGTTCGACACGAGCAGTACTTC CASAETGSVRHEQYF
TRBJ1-1 TRBV10-3 - - TGTGCCATCAGTGATGCCGGGACAATGAACACTGAAGCTTTCTTT CAISDAGTMNTEAFF
TRBJ2-7 TRBV6-6 - - TGTGCCAGCAGTACTACTCAGGAATCCGAGCAGTACTTC CASSTTQESEQYF
TRBJ2-1 TRBV19 - - TGTGCCAGTAGTATAGATTGGGCAGCTGCCTACAATGAGCAGTTCTTC CASSIDWAAAYNEQFF
TRBJ1-5 TRBV2 - - TGTGCCAGCAGGGTGGGAGGGGGTCATCAGCCCCAGCATTTT CASRVGGGHQPQHF
TRBJ2-7 TRBV6-5 TRBD1 - TGTGCCAGCAGTCGTACAGAGACAGGGGGCGAGCAGTACTTC CASSRTETGGEQYF
TRBJ1-5 TRBV15 - - TGTGCCACCAGCAGAGCTGGAGGGCCCCAGCATTTT CATSRAGGPQHF
TRBJ2-7 TRBV18 - - TGTGCCAGCTCGGACAGTTTTGGGCAGTACTTC CASSDSFGQYF
TRBJ1-2 TRBV7-2 - - TGTGCCAGCAGCGCGCAATGGTCGGCGGTCTCGGGCGGCTACACCTTC CASSAQWSAVSGGYTF
TRBJ1-2 TRBV28 - - TGTGCCAGCAGCCCTGACAGGATCTATGGCTACACCTTC CASSPDRIYGYTF
TRBJ2-5 TRBV15 TRBD1 - TGTGCCACCAGCAGAGGGGGGAGGGACAGGGGCCGCGGAGAGACCCAGTACTTC CATSRGGRDRGRGETQYF